This is a list of T cell receptor beta chains from one sample in a study of cytomegalovirus exposure and HLA in healthy donors. Sequenced by immunoSEQ multiplex PCR; TCRdb stores in-frame clones only, minus some. The sample shows around 150,000 clones, around 90% of them seen only once. The specimen was PBMCs. These TCRs come from a man younger than 35 in good health and CMV-seronegative. Both conserved end residues are part of each CDR3. A D gene is named only where the DNA matches it firmly. Size is stated for part of the rows, as once, few or many counts, or as a class when the clone is expanded.

J gene: TRBJ1-6; V gene: TRBV27; D gene: -; clone size: -; CDR3 DNA: TGTGCCAGCGGCCCGCGGGACTCACGTTCACCCCTCCACTTT; CDR3 protein: CASGPRDSRSPLHF
J gene: TRBJ2-2; V gene: TRBV6-6; D gene: -; clone size: -; CDR3 DNA: TGTGCCAGCAGAAGGACTCCGACTACGAACACCGGGGAGCTGTTTTTT; CDR3 protein: CASRRTPTTNTGELFF
J gene: TRBJ1-1; V gene: TRBV5-1; D gene: -; clone size: -; CDR3 DNA: TGCGCCAGCAGCTTGCCACGGACAGAAAACACTGAAGCTTTCTTT; CDR3 protein: CASSLPRTENTEAFF
J gene: TRBJ1-2; V gene: TRBV19; D gene: TRBD1; clone size: once; CDR3 DNA: TGTGCCAGTAGTATTTCCCCCGGACAGGGGAATGGCTACACCTTC; CDR3 protein: CASSISPGQGNGYTF
J gene: TRBJ2-7; V gene: TRBV6-6; D gene: TRBD2; clone size: -; CDR3 DNA: TGTGCCAGCAGTTACTCGGGAGGGCCGATGCAGTACTTC; CDR3 protein: CASSYSGGPMQYF
J gene: TRBJ2-2; V gene: TRBV10-1; D gene: TRBD1; clone size: few; CDR3 DNA: TGCGCCAGCAAGGGGGCCTCTTACACCGGGGAGCTGTTTTTT; CDR3 protein: CASKGASYTGELFF
J gene: TRBJ1-3; V gene: TRBV6-6; D gene: -; clone size: -; CDR3 DNA: TGTGCCAGCCAAAGAGGATTTGGAAACACCATATATTTT; CDR3 protein: CASQRGFGNTIYF
J gene: TRBJ2-1; V gene: TRBV4-1; D gene: TRBD2; clone size: -; CDR3 DNA: TGCGCCAGCAGCCAAGGTAGCGGGATCTACAATGAGCAGTTCTTC; CDR3 protein: CASSQGSGIYNEQFF
J gene: TRBJ1-5; V gene: TRBV15; D gene: -; clone size: -; CDR3 DNA: TGTGCCACCAGCAGAGACAGGGCTAATCAGCCCCAGCATTTT; CDR3 protein: CATSRDRANQPQHF
J gene: TRBJ2-7; V gene: TRBV29-1; D gene: TRBD2; clone size: -; CDR3 DNA: TGCAGCGTAAGGACTAGCGGTAACTACGAGCAGTACTTC; CDR3 protein: CSVRTSGNYEQYF
J gene: TRBJ2-2; V gene: TRBV28; D gene: TRBD2; clone size: -; CDR3 DNA: TGTGCCAGCACGGGGAGCGGGACTTACACCGGGGAGCTGTTTTTT; CDR3 protein: CASTGSGTYTGELFF
J gene: TRBJ2-1; V gene: TRBV2; D gene: TRBD1; clone size: -; CDR3 DNA: TGTGCCAGCAGTGAGCAGGGACAGGGGAACAATGAGCAGTTCTTC; CDR3 protein: CASSEQGQGNNEQFF
J gene: TRBJ1-1; V gene: TRBV28; D gene: -; clone size: -; CDR3 DNA: TGTGCCAGCATCGGACCCGGGGGGACTGAAGCTTTCTTT; CDR3 protein: CASIGPGGTEAFF
J gene: TRBJ2-2; V gene: TRBV4-3; D gene: TRBD2; clone size: once; CDR3 DNA: TGCGCCAGCAGCCAGGAACTAGCGGGAGGGGTTGACACCGGGGAGCTGTTTTTT; CDR3 protein: CASSQELAGGVDTGELFF
J gene: TRBJ2-5; V gene: TRBV5-4; D gene: TRBD2; clone size: -; CDR3 DNA: TGTGCCAGCAGCTTGCAACTAGCGGGGGCCGAGACCCAGTACTTC; CDR3 protein: CASSLQLAGAETQYF
J gene: TRBJ2-7; V gene: TRBV28; D gene: -; clone size: -; CDR3 DNA: TGTGCCAGCATCCCCCAGGGGCGATACAAAGGTAACGAGCAGTACTTC; CDR3 protein: CASIPQGRYKGNEQYF
J gene: TRBJ1-2; V gene: TRBV4-1; D gene: TRBD1; clone size: -; CDR3 DNA: TGCGCCAGCAGCCAAGTCAAACAGGGGGTCTATGGCTACACCTTC; CDR3 protein: CASSQVKQGVYGYTF
J gene: TRBJ1-2; V gene: TRBV28; D gene: -; clone size: -; CDR3 DNA: TGTGCCAGCACCCGGCGGGGGGATGGCTACACCTTC; CDR3 protein: CASTRRGDGYTF
J gene: TRBJ1-1; V gene: TRBV14; D gene: TRBD1; clone size: once; CDR3 DNA: TGTGCCAGCAGCCAAGGGACAGGGGGAAGGATCAACACTGAAGCTTTCTTT; CDR3 protein: CASSQGTGGRINTEAFF
J gene: TRBJ1-1; V gene: TRBV28; D gene: TRBD1; clone size: -; CDR3 DNA: TGTGCCAGCAGTTTATGGGGCAGGGGGCGGACTGAAGCTTTCTTT; CDR3 protein: CASSLWGRGRTEAFF
J gene: TRBJ1-3; V gene: TRBV28; D gene: -; clone size: -; CDR3 DNA: TGTGCCAGCAGTTCCCCCCAAGCGGGTGTGCACACCATATATTTT; CDR3 protein: CASSSPQAGVHTIYF
J gene: TRBJ1-5; V gene: TRBV13; D gene: -; clone size: -; CDR3 DNA: TGTGCCAGCAGCTTAGGGCAGGTCAATCAGCCCCAGCATTTT; CDR3 protein: CASSLGQVNQPQHF
J gene: TRBJ2-5; V gene: TRBV2; D gene: -; clone size: -; CDR3 DNA: TGTGCCAGCAGCCCCACCACTAGTTTCGAGACCCAGTACTTC; CDR3 protein: CASSPTTSFETQYF